Sequencing of this TCR beta chain was carried out in a study of blood T cell repertoires in COVID-19. Study as a whole: Material from acute and convalescent COVID-19 was sourced from the United States, Italy and Spain. PBMCs, B-cell-depleted T cells, or T cells provided the cDNA or gDNA that made up the material.

Trimming removed 4 bases at V and 5 bases at J, with 11 bases between. The CDR3 loop spans 13 amino acids. Per the original data handling: Estimation of nucleated cell counts relied on the amplification of reference gene primers. Profiled with immunoSEQ multiplex PCR; TCRdb holds only in-frame clones, not every one. V and J calls and clone size are as listed in that table; D and trimming were resolved from the DNA. In the table there are over 60,000 clones, around 76% of which are singletons. This clonotype originated in a woman of 80 years or more with acute or convalescent COVID-19. V is TRBV12-3 or TRBV12-4 and J is TRBJ1-1; D gene ambiguous. Material: peripheral blood. This CDR3 reads CASSWSGGTEAFF. Here the CDR3 DNA reads TGTGCCAGCAGTTGGTCAGGAGGAACTGAAGCTTTCTTT.